This T cell receptor beta chain was sequenced during a study of OX40 agonist ivuxolimab in advanced cancers. Study-wide results and limits: The study found among the lowest clonal expansion in partial responders at 0.1-3.0 mg/kg. Normalized T-cell clonal expansion was also low in some nonresponders. Average numbers of expanded clones were greater in CD8+ T cells than in CD4+.

Blood specimens came from baseline, cycle 4 day 1, and cycle 7 day 1. TCRdb's copy holds only in-frame clones and misses some; the assay was immunoSEQ multiplex PCR. The data contain 55,000 to 90,000 clones, roughly 88% of them singletons. With regard to this clone: Its antigen is unknown.

Trimming removed 7 bases at V and 2 bases at J, with 18 bases between. This CDR3 has 15 residues. Germline assignment: CDR1 SNHLY and CDR2 FYNNEI. The TCR originated in an adult with an advanced solid tumor such as melanoma, head and neck, liver or kidney cancer. The J gene is TRBJ2-7, the V gene TRBV2, with D tentatively TRBD1 (6 bases). The input for sequencing was CD4+ or CD8+ T cells sorted from blood, taken in a trial of the OX40 agonist ivuxolimab. The DNA for the CDR3 is TGTGCCAGCAACCGGGACACCCAAGGGACCTACGAGCAGTACTTC. It codes for CASNRDTQGTYEQYF.